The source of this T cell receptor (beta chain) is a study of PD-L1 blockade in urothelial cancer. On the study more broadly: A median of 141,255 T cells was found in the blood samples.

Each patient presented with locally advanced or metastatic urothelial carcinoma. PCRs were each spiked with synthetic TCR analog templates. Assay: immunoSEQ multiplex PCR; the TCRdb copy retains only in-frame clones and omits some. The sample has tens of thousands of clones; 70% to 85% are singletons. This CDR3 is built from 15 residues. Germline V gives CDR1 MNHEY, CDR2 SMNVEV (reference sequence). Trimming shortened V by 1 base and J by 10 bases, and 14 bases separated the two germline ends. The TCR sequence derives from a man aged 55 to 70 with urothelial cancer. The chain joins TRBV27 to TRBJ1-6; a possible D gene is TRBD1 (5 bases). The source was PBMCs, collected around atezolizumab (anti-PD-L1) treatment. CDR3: CASSLFRQKGSPLHF. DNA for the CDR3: TGTGCCAGCAGTTTATTCCGGCAAAAGGGGTCACCCCTCCACTTT.